The 27 T cell receptor beta chains in this list originate from one sample, sequenced in a study of T cell responses to AZD1222 COVID-19 vaccine. Data came from immunoSEQ multiplex PCR; TCRdb stores just in-frame clones and leaves some out. Of some 88,000 clones listed, about 91% were seen once; the top ten hold 5% to 6.5%. Sequences were derived from peripheral blood, sampled on day 0 of AZD1222 vaccination. These receptors originate from an adult in good health.

J is TRBJ1-5 and V is TRBV6-5; no clear D gene. Germline V gene lookup returns CDR1 MNHEY and CDR2 SVGAGI. The CDR3 loop spans 11 amino acids. Trimming shortened V by 10 bases and J by 8 bases, and 12 bases separated the two germline ends. CDR3 residues: CATRAREPQHF. The CDR3 DNA sequence: TGTGCCACCCGGGCTCGGGAGCCCCAGCATTTT.

The CDR3 region has the DNA TGTGCCAGCAGCCCCGACCCCACCGGGGAGCTGTTTTTT. It is translated as CASSPDPTGELFF. V usage is TRBV5-4 and J usage is TRBJ2-2; D not certain. CDR1 and CDR2 (germline): SGHNT, YYREEE (reference sequence). Between the trimmed V and J ends, which lost 4 bases and 4 bases, there was a span of 8 bases. This CDR3 is built from 13 residues.

The V and J genes are TRBV5-1 and TRBJ1-1, with D unresolved. Germline CDR1 reads SGHRS; CDR2 reads YFSETQ. Trimming pared 0 bases from V and 4 bases from J, leaving 7 bases between. The CDR3 consists of 13 residues. In nucleotides, the CDR3 is TGCGCCAGCAGCTTGGTTGGGTTCACTGAAGCTTTCTTT. Translated: CASSLVGFTEAFF.

The chain joins TRBV7-3 to TRBJ2-3, with 7 bases that match TRBD1. The trim removed 4 bases at V and 0 bases at J, leaving 1 base unmatched. CDR3 length: 14 amino acids. Germline V gene data show CDR1 as SGHTA and CDR2 as FQGTGA. CDR3 coding DNA: TGTGCCAGCAGCTCGGGACAGAGCACAGATACGCAGTATTTT. This translates into CASSSGQSTDTQYF.

V gene TRBV5-4 combines with J gene TRBJ1-6, with D possibly being TRBD1 (6 bases). V shed 4 bases and J shed 4 bases, with 15 bases lying between them. The CDR3 is 16 residues long. Germline loops: CDR1 SGHNT, CDR2 YYREEE (reference sequence). The CDR3 DNA reads TGTGCCAGCAGCCCTTACCTGGACAGTTATAATTCACCCCTCCACTTT. This gives the protein CASSPYLDSYNSPLHF. Full variable domain (missing parts from reference TRBV5-4 and TRBJ1-6): ETGVTQSPTHLIKTRGQQVTLRCSSQSGHNTVSWYQQALGQGPQFIFQYYREEENGRGNFPPRFSGLQFPNYSSELNVNALELDDSALYLCASSPYLDSYNSPLHFGNGTRLTVT.

The gene calls are TRBV18 and TRBJ2-7, with D maybe TRBD2 (6 bases). The CDR3 is 14 residues long. V lost 0 bases to trimming and J lost 4 bases, with 10 bases between them. Looked up from germline, CDR1 is KGHSH and CDR2 is LQKENI. The CDR3 DNA follows: TGTGCCAGCTCACCACCTCCAGGGAGGTACGAGCAGTACTTC. This gives the protein CASSPPPGRYEQYF.

This clone was seen a few times. This chain connects TRBV27 to TRBJ2-1, with 7 bases matching TRBD2. The trim removed 7 bases at V and 10 bases at J, leaving 7 bases unmatched. The CDR3 is 12 amino acids. CDR1 and CDR2 (germline): MNHEY, SMNVEV (reference sequence). CDR3 protein: CASTGRVGEQFF. DNA of the CDR3: TGTGCCAGCACAGGGAGGGTGGGGGAGCAGTTCTTC.

This chain connects TRBV28 to TRBJ2-3, with D tentatively TRBD1 (6 bases). There are 17 residues in the CDR3. CDR1 and CDR2 (germline): MDHEN, SYDVKM. Trimming pared 6 bases from V and 1 base from J, leaving 20 bases between. CDR3 nucleotides: TGTGCCAGCAGCCGGGACATCTTATCCTCGGGCACAGATACGCAGTATTTT. Its translation is CASSRDILSSGTDTQYF.

In nucleotides, the CDR3 is TGCGCCAGCAGTGAGTCGACTAGCGGGAGGGCCGCAGATACGCAGTATTTT. As protein: CASSESTSGRAADTQYF. The gene calls are TRBV10-1 and TRBJ2-3; 14 nucleotides align to TRBD2. This CDR3 has 17 amino acids. Germline CDR1 reads WNHNN; CDR2 reads SYGVQD (reference sequence). The junction had 3 bases not matched to a gene; V was cut back by 0 bases and J by 4 bases.

The chain has TRBV29-1 and TRBJ2-2, with 12 bases identical to TRBD1. The CDR3 is 16 amino acids. The V gene's germline CDR1 is SQVTM and CDR2 ANQGSEA. With V trimmed by 6 bases and J by 7 bases, 12 bases remained unmatched. The CDR3 DNA reads as TGCAGCGTACAATTAGGGACAGGGGGCTTAAGCGGGGAGCTGTTTTTT. This sequence encodes CSVQLGTGGLSGELFF.

The J gene is TRBJ2-1, the V gene TRBV9; D remains unclear. The CDR3 sequence is 15 residues long. Trimming took 0 bases from V and 4 from J, leaving 11 bases between them. Germline V gene data show CDR1 as SGDLS and CDR2 as YYNGEE. The CDR3 bases are TGTGCCAGCAGCGTAGCTTGGGCTTCGTACAATGAGCAGTTCTTC. Translation: CASSVAWASYNEQFF.

V is TRBV10-3 and J is TRBJ2-2; D may be TRBD2 (6 bases). Per germline, CDR1 ENHRY and CDR2 SYGVKD. V was shortened by 6 bases and J by 6 bases, with 11 bases between the two germline ends. This CDR3 is 13 amino acids long. The CDR3 reads CAIRGGGAGELFF. DNA for the CDR3: TGTGCCATCAGGGGGGGTGGTGCCGGGGAGCTGTTTTTT.

The chain is built from TRBV29-1 and TRBJ2-5, with D possibly matching TRBD1 (5 bases). The V and J ends lost 5 bases and 3 bases respectively, with 10 bases between them. The length of the CDR3 is 12 residues. Germline CDR1 and CDR2: SQVTM and ANQGSEA. The CDR3 spells CSVLGAKETQYF. In DNA, the CDR3 is TGCAGCGTTTTAGGGGCGAAAGAGACCCAGTACTTC.

This chain connects TRBV6-5 to TRBJ2-5, with 8 bases lining up with TRBD2. This CDR3 comprises 15 residues. Germline lookup yields CDR1 MNHEY and CDR2 SVGAGI. V lost 6 bases to trimming and J lost 2 bases; unmatched junction nucleotides: 8. The DNA of the CDR3 is TGTGCCAGCAGGTGGGCGTTAGCGGGACAAGAGACCCAGTACTTC. Residues: CASRWALAGQETQYF.

The sample holds one count of this clone. The same CDR3 arises from other DNA sequences in this sample as well. The V call is TRBV7-3, the J call TRBJ2-1; D remains unclear. Germline CDR1 SGHTA, CDR2 FQGTGA. The CDR3 covers 12 residues. The ends were cut back, 4 bases at V and 7 bases at J, with 8 bases in the middle. CDR3 in DNA: TGTGCCAGCAGCTCGACTGGAAATGAGCAGTTCTTC. Encoded protein: CASSSTGNEQFF.

This chain links TRBV27 with TRBJ2-3; tentatively, D is TRBD1 (6 bases). CDR1 MNHEY and CDR2 SMNVEV come from the germline V gene (reference sequence). The CDR3 is 13 amino acids. The V gene lost 8 bases and the J gene lost 1 base, with 10 bases spanning the gap. CDR3 in DNA: TGTGCCAGCGCGCACAGGGGCACAGATACGCAGTATTTT. Translation: CASAHRGTDTQYF.

The chain joins TRBV19 to TRBJ1-5; 7 positions match TRBD1. The V and J ends lost 6 bases and 2 bases, in that order; junction bases with no gene match: 10. The length of the CDR3 is 16 residues. CDR1 is LNHDA and CDR2 is SQIVND in the germline V gene (reference sequence). CDR3 DNA sequence: TGTGCCAGTAGGGTGAACAGGGGTGGGGGCAATCAGCCCCAGCATTTT. Translated, it gives CASRVNRGGGNQPQHF.

The chain uses TRBV27 and TRBJ2-3; D perhaps matches TRBD2 (6 bases). V was cut by 3 bases and J by 0 bases, with 16 bases left in between. In germline, CDR1 is MNHEY, CDR2 SMNVEV (reference sequence). The CDR3 loop spans 17 amino acids. In DNA, the CDR3 is TGTGCCAGCAGTTTCCACGGGACTCCTAAAAGCACAGATACGCAGTATTTT. This codes for CASSFHGTPKSTDTQYF.

CDR3: CASSLGSALAYEQYF. CDR3 coding DNA: TGTGCCAGCAGCTTAGGAAGCGCGCTAGCCTACGAGCAGTACTTC. The chain joins TRBV11-1 to TRBJ2-7; D is unclear. Trimming stripped 1 base from V and 2 bases from J, with 12 bases between. Germline values: CDR1 SGHAT, CDR2 FQDESV (reference sequence). CDR3 length: 15 residues.

The CDR3 sequence: CASSPLGDSYEQYF. The DNA for the CDR3 is TGTGCCAGCAGCCCCCTCGGGGACTCCTACGAGCAGTACTTC. The chain links TRBV4-2 to TRBJ2-7, with D possibly being TRBD2 (5 bases). The ends were cut back, 4 bases at V and 0 bases at J, with 10 bases in the middle. CDR1 is LGHNA, CDR2 YNFKEQ, per germline. The CDR3 totals 14 residues.

This clone was observed a single time. The rearrangement links TRBV10-3 to TRBJ2-2; 9 positions match TRBD2. The junction had 3 bases not matched to a gene; V was cut back by 3 bases and J by 4 bases. Germline values: CDR1 ENHRY, CDR2 SYGVKD. This CDR3 spans 15 amino acids. This chain's CDR3 is CAISESGRLTGELFF. In DNA, the CDR3 is TGTGCCATCAGTGAAAGCGGGAGGCTCACCGGGGAGCTGTTTTTT.

This clone showed up just once. The V and J genes are TRBV7-3 and TRBJ2-7, with D perhaps TRBD1 or TRBD2 (5 bases each). V was pared by 0 bases and J by 2 bases, with 8 bases between. The CDR3 runs to 14 residues. The germline V gene has CDR1 SGHTA and CDR2 FQGTGA. CDR3 residues: CASSLTWDPYEQYF. CDR3 sequence (DNA): TGTGCCAGCAGCTTAACCTGGGACCCCTACGAGCAGTACTTC.

This clone was observed a handful of times. The chain carries TRBV20-1 and TRBJ1-5, with D unresolved. The V end was cut by 3 bases, the J end by 5 bases, with 8 bases between. CDR1 and CDR2 (germline): DFQATT, SNEGSKA (reference sequence). CDR3 size: 12 residues. CDR3 sequence: CSASGLYQPQHF. CDR3 nucleotides: TGCAGTGCTAGTGGGTTGTATCAGCCCCAGCATTTT.

The chain joins TRBV3-1 (or the pseudogene TRBV3-2) to TRBJ1-4, with D perhaps matching TRBD1 (5 bases). The germline V and J ends were trimmed by 3 bases and 6 bases, with 14 bases remaining between them. Germline CDR1 reads LGHDT; CDR2 reads YNNKEL (reference sequence). The CDR3 sequence is 15 residues long. The CDR3 DNA reads TGTGCCAGCAGCCATCGGCAGGGTAGGGATGAAAAACTGTTTTTT. Translating gives CASSHRQGRDEKLFF.

The chain combines TRBV14 with TRBJ2-2; the D gene is possibly TRBD1 (5 bases). This CDR3 is 16 amino acids long. The germline V gene has CDR1 SGHDN and CDR2 FVKESK. The V end lost 4 bases, the J end lost 1 base, and 13 bases lay between the germline ends. CDR3 sequence (DNA): TGTGCCAGCAGCCTCCCCCCGCAGGGGAACACCGGGGAGCTGTTTTTT. Amino acid sequence: CASSLPPQGNTGELFF. Combining the CDR3 with reference TRBV14 and TRBJ2-2 gives the whole variable domain EAGVTQFPSHSVIEKGQTVTLRCDPISGHDNLYWYRRVMGKEIKFLLHFVKESKQDESGMPNNRFLAERTGGTYSTLKVQPAELEDSGVYFCASSLPPQGNTGELFFGEGSRLTVL.

The chain couples TRBV7-2 to TRBJ2-1; D is possibly TRBD1 or TRBD2 (5 bases each). The CDR3 has 17 residues. Germline lookup yields CDR1 SGHTA and CDR2 FQGNSA. V lost 1 base and J lost 2, with 15 bases in between. CDR3 bases: TGTGCCAGCAGCTTAGGGCACGGGGCTCCTACCTACAATGAGCAGTTCTTC. Translation: CASSLGHGAPTYNEQFF. The full variable domain, with the rest looked up from reference TRBV7-2 and TRBJ2-1, is GAGVSQSPSNKVTEKGKDVELRCDPISGHTALYWYRQSLGQGLEFLIYFQGNSAPDKSGLPSDRFSAERTGGSVSTLTIQRTQQEDSAVYLCASSLGHGAPTYNEQFFGPGTRLTVL.

This rearrangement joins TRBV7-2 to TRBJ2-1; D gene unclear. CDR1 SGHTA and CDR2 FQGNSA come from the germline V gene. Trimming left V 5 bases short and J 4 bases short, with 3 bases between. The CDR3 length is 11 residues. CDR3 region: CASSPYNEQFF. The DNA of the CDR3 is TGTGCCAGCAGCCCATACAATGAGCAGTTCTTC. Supplemented by reference TRBV7-2 and TRBJ2-1, the full variable domain reads GAGVSQSPSNKVTEKGKDVELRCDPISGHTALYWYRQSLGQGLEFLIYFQGNSAPDKSGLPSDRFSAERTGGSVSTLTIQRTQQEDSAVYLCASSPYNEQFFGPGTRLTVL.